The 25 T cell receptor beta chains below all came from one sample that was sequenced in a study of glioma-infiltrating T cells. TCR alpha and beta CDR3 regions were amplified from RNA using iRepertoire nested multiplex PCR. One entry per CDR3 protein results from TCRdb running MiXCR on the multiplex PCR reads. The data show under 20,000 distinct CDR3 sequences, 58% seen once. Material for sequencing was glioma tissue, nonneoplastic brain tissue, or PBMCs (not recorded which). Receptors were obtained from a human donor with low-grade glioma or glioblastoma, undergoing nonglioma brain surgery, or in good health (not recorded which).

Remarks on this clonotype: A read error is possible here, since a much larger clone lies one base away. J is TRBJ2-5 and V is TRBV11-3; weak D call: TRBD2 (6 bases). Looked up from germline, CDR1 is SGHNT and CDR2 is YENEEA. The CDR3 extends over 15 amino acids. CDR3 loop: CASSPAGTGKEAQYF. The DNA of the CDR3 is TGTGCCAGCAGCCCTGCAGGGACTGGAAAAGAGGCCCAGTACTTC.

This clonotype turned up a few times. The CDR3 region is CASSAAGHITGELFF. The CDR3 DNA sequence: TGTGCCAGCAGCGCCGCGGGACATATCACCGGGGAGCTGTTTTTT. The V gene is TRBV7-2, the J gene TRBJ2-2; either TRBD1 or TRBD2 may fit D (6 bases each). Germline assignment: CDR1 SGHTA and CDR2 FQGNSA. Deletions cut 5 bases from V and 4 bases from J, with 14 bases between. The CDR3 extends over 15 amino acids.

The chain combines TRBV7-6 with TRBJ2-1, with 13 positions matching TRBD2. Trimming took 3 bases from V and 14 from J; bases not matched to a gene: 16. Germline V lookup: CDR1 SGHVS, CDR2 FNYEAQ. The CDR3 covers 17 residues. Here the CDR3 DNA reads TGTGCCAGCAGCTTCTTGTCCGCGACTAGCGGGAGGAGTGAAGAGTTCTTC. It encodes CASSFLSATSGRSEEFF. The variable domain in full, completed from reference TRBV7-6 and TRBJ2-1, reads GAGVSQSPRYKVTKRGQDVALRCDPISGHVSLYWYRQALGQGPEFLTYFNYEAQQDKSGLPNDRFSAERPEGSISTLTIQRTEQRDSAMYRCASSFLSATSGRSEEFFGPGTRLTVL.

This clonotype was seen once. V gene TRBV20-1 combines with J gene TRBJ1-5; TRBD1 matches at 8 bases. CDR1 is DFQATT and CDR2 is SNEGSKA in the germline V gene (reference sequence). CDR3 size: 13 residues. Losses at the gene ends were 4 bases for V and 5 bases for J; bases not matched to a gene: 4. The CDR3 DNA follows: TGCAGTGCTACCACAGGGGGGGATCAGCCCCAGCATTTT. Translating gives CSATTGGDQPQHF.

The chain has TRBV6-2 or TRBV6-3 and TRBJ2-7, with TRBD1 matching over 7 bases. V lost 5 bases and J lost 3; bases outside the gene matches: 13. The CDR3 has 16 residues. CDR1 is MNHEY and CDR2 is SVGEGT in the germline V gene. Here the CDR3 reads CASSEIPGQFLYEQYF. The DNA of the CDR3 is TGTGCCAGCAGTGAAATCCCGGGACAGTTTCTCTACGAGCAGTACTTC.

The CDR3 sequence: CSVVDSAPIEQYF. CDR3 sequence (DNA): TGCAGCGTCGTGGACTCCGCTCCAATCGAGCAGTACTTC. The chain links TRBV29-1 to TRBJ2-7; D might be TRBD2 (5 bases). Trimming took 6 bases from V and 6 from J, leaving 18 bases between them. The CDR3 spans 13 residues. CDR1 SQVTM and CDR2 ANQGSEA come from the germline V gene.

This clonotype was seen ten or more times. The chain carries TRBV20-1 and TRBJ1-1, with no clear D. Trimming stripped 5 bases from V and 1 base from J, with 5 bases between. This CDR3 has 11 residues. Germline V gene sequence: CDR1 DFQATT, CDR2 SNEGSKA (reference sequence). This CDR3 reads CSAPWNTEAFF. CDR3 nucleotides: TGCAGTGCTCCCTGGAACACTGAAGCTTTCTTT.

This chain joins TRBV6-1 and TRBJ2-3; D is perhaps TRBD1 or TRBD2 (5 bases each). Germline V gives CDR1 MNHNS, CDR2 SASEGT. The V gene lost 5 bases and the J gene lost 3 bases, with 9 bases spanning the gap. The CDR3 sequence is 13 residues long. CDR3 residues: CASSWDGTDTQYF. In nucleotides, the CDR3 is TGTGCCAGCAGTTGGGACGGTACAGATACGCAGTATTTT.

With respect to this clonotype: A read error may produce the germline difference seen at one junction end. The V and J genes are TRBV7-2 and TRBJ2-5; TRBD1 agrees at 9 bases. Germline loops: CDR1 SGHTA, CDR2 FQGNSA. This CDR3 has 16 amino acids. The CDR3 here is CASSLVDRGGRETKYF. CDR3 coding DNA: TGTGCCAGCAGCTTAGTCGACAGGGGGGGGAGGGAGACCAAGTACTTC.

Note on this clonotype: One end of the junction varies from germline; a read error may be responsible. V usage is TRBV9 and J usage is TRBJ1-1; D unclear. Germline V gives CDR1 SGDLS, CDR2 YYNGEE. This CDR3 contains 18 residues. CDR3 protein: CSSSASATASLENTEAFF. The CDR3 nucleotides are TGTTCCAGCAGCGCGTCAGCCACAGCGTCCTTAGAAAACACTGAAGCTTTCTTT.

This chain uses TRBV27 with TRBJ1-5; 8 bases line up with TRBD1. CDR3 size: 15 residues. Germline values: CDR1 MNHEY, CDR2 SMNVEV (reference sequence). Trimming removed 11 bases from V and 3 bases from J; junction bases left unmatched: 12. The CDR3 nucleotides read TGTGCCCGCCGGGACAGGACTAGTAACAATCAGCCCCAGCATTTT. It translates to CARRDRTSNNQPQHF.

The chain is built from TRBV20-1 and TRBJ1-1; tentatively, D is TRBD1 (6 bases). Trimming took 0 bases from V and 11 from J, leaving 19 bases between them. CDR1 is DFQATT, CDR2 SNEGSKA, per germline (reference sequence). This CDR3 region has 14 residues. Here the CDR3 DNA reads TGCAGTGCTAGAGATCCGGGGGCCGGTGGGTACGCTTTCTTT. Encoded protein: CSARDPGAGGYAFF.

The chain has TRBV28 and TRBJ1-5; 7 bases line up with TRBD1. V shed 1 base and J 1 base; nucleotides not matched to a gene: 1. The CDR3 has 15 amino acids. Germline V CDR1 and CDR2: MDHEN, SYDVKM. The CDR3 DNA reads TGTGCCAGCAGTTTATACAGGGGAAGCAATCAGCCCCAGCATTTT. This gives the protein CASSLYRGSNQPQHF.

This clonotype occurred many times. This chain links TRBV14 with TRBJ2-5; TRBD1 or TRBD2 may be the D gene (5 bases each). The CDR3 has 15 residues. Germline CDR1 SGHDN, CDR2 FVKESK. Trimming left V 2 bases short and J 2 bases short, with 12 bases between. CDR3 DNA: TGTGCCAGCAGCCAACCCGGGACCATACAAGAGACCCAGTACTTC. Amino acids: CASSQPGTIQETQYF. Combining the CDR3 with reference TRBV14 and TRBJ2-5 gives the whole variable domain EAGVTQFPSHSVIEKGQTVTLRCDPISGHDNLYWYRRVMGKEIKFLLHFVKESKQDESGMPNNRFLAERTGGTYSTLKVQPAELEDSGVYFCASSQPGTIQETQYFGPGTRLLVL.

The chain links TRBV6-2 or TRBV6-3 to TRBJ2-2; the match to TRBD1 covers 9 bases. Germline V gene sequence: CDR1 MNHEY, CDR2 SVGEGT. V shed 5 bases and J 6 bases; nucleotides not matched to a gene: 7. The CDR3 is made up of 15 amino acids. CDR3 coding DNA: TGTGCCAGCAGTACCGGGACAGGGTATGCCGGGGAGCTGTTTTTT. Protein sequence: CASSTGTGYAGELFF.

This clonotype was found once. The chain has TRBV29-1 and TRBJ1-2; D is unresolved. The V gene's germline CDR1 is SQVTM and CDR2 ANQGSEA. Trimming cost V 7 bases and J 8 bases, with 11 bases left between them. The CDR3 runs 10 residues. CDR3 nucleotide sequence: TGCAGCGCCCACACAACCGGCTACACCTTC. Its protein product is CSAHTTGYTF.

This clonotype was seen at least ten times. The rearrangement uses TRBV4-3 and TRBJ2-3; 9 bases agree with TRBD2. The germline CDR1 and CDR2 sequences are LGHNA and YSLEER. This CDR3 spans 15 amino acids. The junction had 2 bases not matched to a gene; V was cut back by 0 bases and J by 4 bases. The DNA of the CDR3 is TGCGCCAGCAGCCAAGACCGCGGGGGGGCAGATACGCAGTATTTT. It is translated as CASSQDRGGADTQYF.

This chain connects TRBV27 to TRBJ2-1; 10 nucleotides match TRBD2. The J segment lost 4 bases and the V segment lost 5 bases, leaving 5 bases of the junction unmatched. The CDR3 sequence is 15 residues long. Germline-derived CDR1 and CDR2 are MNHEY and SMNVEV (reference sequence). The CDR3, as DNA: TGTGCCAGCAGTCTAGCGGGAGCCCCTTACAATGAGCAGTTCTTC. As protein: CASSLAGAPYNEQFF.

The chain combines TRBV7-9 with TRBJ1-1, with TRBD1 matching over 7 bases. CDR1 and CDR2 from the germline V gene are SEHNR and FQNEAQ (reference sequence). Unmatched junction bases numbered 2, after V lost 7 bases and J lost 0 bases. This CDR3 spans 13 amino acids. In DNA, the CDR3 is TGTGCCAGCACTGGGACAGTGAACACTGAAGCTTTCTTT. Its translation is CASTGTVNTEAFF.

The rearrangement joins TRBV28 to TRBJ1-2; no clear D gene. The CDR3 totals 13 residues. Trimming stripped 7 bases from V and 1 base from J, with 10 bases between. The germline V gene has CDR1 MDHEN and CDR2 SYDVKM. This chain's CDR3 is CASTTAINYGYTF. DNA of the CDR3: TGTGCCAGCACGACGGCAATTAACTATGGCTACACCTTC.

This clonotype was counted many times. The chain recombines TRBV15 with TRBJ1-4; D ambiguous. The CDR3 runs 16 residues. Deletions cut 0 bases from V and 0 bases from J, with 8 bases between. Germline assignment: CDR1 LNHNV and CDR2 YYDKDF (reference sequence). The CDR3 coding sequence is TGTGCCACCAGCAGAGACCAGATAGCAACTAATGAAAAACTGTTTTTT. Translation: CATSRDQIATNEKLFF.

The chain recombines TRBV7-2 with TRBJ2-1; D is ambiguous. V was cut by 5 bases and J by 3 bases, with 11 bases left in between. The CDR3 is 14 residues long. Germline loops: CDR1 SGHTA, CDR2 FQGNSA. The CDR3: CASSQHQIYNEQFF. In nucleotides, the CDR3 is TGTGCCAGCAGCCAGCACCAAATCTACAATGAGCAGTTCTTC.

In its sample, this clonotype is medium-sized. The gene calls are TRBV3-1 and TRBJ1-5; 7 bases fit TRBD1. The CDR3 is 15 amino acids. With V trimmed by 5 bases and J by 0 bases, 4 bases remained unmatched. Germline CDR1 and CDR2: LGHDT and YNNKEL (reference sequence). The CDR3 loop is CASSRDRDSNQPQHF. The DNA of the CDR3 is TGTGCCAGCAGCAGGGACAGAGATAGCAATCAGCCCCAGCATTTT.

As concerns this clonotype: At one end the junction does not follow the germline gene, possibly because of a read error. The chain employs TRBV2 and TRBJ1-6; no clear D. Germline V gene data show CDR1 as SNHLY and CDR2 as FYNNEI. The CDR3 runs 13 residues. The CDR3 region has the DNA TGTGTTAGCAGATACGAAGAAAATTCACCTCTCCACTTT. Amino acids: CVSRYEENSPLHF.

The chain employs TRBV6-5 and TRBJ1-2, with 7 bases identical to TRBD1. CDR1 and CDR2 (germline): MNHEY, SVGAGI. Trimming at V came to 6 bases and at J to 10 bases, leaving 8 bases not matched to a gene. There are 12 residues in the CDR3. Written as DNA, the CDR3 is TGTGCCAGCAGCCGAGACAGGGTAGACTACACCTTC. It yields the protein CASSRDRVDYTF.